Listed here are 17 T cell receptor beta chains from one sample, sequenced in a study of blood T cells in healthy people across ages. A second PCR, run for roughly 7 to 11 cycles, used a sample-barcoded 5' primer plus a J-beta primer mix. TCRdb reanalysed the 5' RACE reads using MiXCR and keeps one entry per CDR3 protein. The sample lists about 1.1 million distinct CDR3 sequences; 35% to 40% were seen once. The sample taken for sequencing was blood. The receptors originated from a man aged 18 to 30 in good health.

J is TRBJ1-2 and V is TRBV21-1. TRBV21-1 is a pseudogene locus. The CDR3 sequence is 16 residues long. The CDR3 region is CASSKGGEGPTNGYTF. CDR3 sequence (DNA): TGTGCCAGCAGCAAAGGTGGGGAAGGCCCAACCAATGGCTACACCTTC.

This clonotype was observed a handful of times. The chain has TRBV6-1 and TRBJ2-3; no definite D call. There are 13 residues in the CDR3. Germline V gene data show CDR1 as MNHNS and CDR2 as SASEGT. Deletions cut 4 bases from V and 5 bases from J, with 10 bases between. The CDR3, as DNA: TGTGCCAGCAGTGCCACGTTCGGAGATACGCAGTATTTT. It encodes CASSATFGDTQYF.

To note about this clonotype: Its ends do not fully match the called genes, so a read error is possible. The rearrangement joins TRBV20-1 to TRBJ2-3, with D perhaps being TRBD1 or TRBD2 (5 bases each). The V gene's germline CDR1 is DFQATT and CDR2 SNEGSKA (reference sequence). The CDR3 loop spans 16 amino acids. CDR3 DNA sequence: TGCAGTACTAGAGATGGGTCGGGGACGCACACAGATACGCAGTATTTT. Its translation: CSTRDGSGTHTDTQYF.

This clonotype showed up just a few times. The rearrangement joins TRBV3-1 to TRBJ2-3; D is uncertain. Between the trimmed V and J ends, which lost 2 bases and 3 bases, there was a span of 6 bases. CDR1 LGHDT and CDR2 YNNKEL come from the germline V gene (reference sequence). This CDR3 is 13 amino acids long. The CDR3 sequence: CASSQQVTDTQYF. In DNA form, the CDR3 reads TGTGCCAGCAGCCAACAGGTAACAGATACGCAGTATTTT.

Only a few counts were recorded for this clonotype. This chain links TRBV2 with TRBJ1-1; no clear D. From germline, CDR1 is SNHLY and CDR2 FYNNEI. V shed 2 bases and J shed 3 bases, with 19 bases lying between them. The CDR3 totals 17 residues. The CDR3 sequence: CASSENAWARSDTEAFF. Written as DNA, the CDR3 is TGTGCCAGCAGTGAAAATGCTTGGGCACGGTCGGACACTGAAGCTTTCTTT.

The CDR3 sequence: CASATTTGTNEQFF. The CDR3 DNA sequence: TGTGCCAGCGCCACGACGACAGGGACCAATGAGCAGTTCTTC. The chain uses TRBV12-3 or TRBV12-4 and TRBJ2-1; 7 bases agree with TRBD1. The CDR3 has 14 amino acids. After removal of 8 bases from V and 6 bases from J, the junction contained 10 bases not matched to a gene.

The chain joins TRBV20-1 to TRBJ1-5, with no clear D. V lost 1 base, J lost 1 base, and 11 bases lay in between. Germline CDR1 and CDR2: DFQATT and SNEGSKA (reference sequence). This CDR3 contains 15 residues. CDR3 in amino acids: CSARGGVVSNQPQHF. The CDR3 region has the DNA TGCAGTGCTAGAGGGGGAGTGGTAAGCAATCAGCCCCAGCATTTT.

This clonotype was detected only a few times. The chain links TRBV7-6 to TRBJ2-1, with 10 positions matching TRBD1. The trim removed 1 base at V and 1 base at J, leaving 1 base unmatched. Germline lookup yields CDR1 SGHVS and CDR2 FNYEAQ. The CDR3 consists of 16 residues. The DNA for the CDR3 is TGTGCCAGCAGCTTAGAGGGACAGGGGTCCTACAATGAGCAGTTCTTC. The encoded protein is CASSLEGQGSYNEQFF.

This chain links TRBV27 with TRBJ1-2; maybe TRBD1 (6 bases). The CDR3 runs to 16 residues. V was pared by 2 bases and J by 8 bases, with 21 bases between. CDR1 MNHEY and CDR2 SMNVEV come from the germline V gene (reference sequence). The CDR3 region has the DNA TGTGCCAGCAGTTTAATGGGTGCAGGGGTATCGGGCGGCTACACCTTC. It codes for CASSLMGAGVSGGYTF.

The rearrangement links TRBV6-2 or TRBV6-3 to TRBJ2-7; unclear D gene. V was cut by 2 bases and J by 2 bases, with 10 bases left in between. This CDR3 has 14 residues. The germline gives CDR1 MNHEY, CDR2 SVGEGT. CDR3 bases: TGTGCCAGCAGTTACGGTAGTGGAACCTACGAGCAGTACTTC. Translated: CASSYGSGTYEQYF.

Of note for this clonotype: At one end, the junction sequence differs from germline, possibly due to a read error. J is TRBJ1-2 and V is TRBV5-8; D not certain. The CDR3 sequence is 14 residues long. In germline, CDR1 is SGHTS, CDR2 YDEGEE. The CDR3 DNA reads TGTGCCGGCAGCCTCCGGGAGACGAACTATGGCTACACCTTC. Its protein product is CAGSLRETNYGYTF.

This chain joins TRBV10-3 and TRBJ2-5, with D possibly matching TRBD2 (6 bases). Germline V gives CDR1 ENHRY, CDR2 SYGVKD. This CDR3 is built from 16 residues. V gave up 0 bases and J gave up 11 bases, with 22 bases separating them. The CDR3 here is CAISESPGLAYNEQYF. The CDR3 bases are TGTGCCATCAGTGAGTCCCCGGGACTGGCCTACAATGAGCAGTACTTC.

This clonotype was found many times. This rearrangement joins TRBV4-3 to TRBJ2-1; TRBD2 matches 13 bases. V shed 0 bases, J shed 4 bases, and the junction held 3 bases outside the gene matches. The germline V gene has CDR1 LGHNA and CDR2 YSLEER. This CDR3 spans 17 amino acids. The CDR3 spells CASSQEMGLAGYNEQFF. CDR3 bases: TGCGCCAGCAGCCAAGAGATGGGACTAGCGGGGTACAATGAGCAGTTCTTC.

The chain combines TRBV10-3 with TRBJ1-2; D uncertain. CDR1 is ENHRY, CDR2 SYGVKD, per germline. This CDR3 is built from 11 residues. The V and J ends lost 8 bases and 3 bases respectively, with 7 bases between them. In DNA form, the CDR3 reads TGTGCCATCCAAGGCTACTATGGCTACACCTTC. Encoded protein: CAIQGYYGYTF.

Worth noting for this clonotype: One end of the junction does not line up with germline, which may come from a read error. The gene calls are TRBV4-1 and TRBJ2-7; the match to TRBD1 covers 7 bases. The CDR3 has 16 residues. From germline, CDR1 is MGHRA and CDR2 YSYEKL. The CDR3 sequence: CASCHIGGTVHNEQYF. In DNA form, the CDR3 reads TGCGCCAGCTGCCACATAGGGGGCACTGTCCACAATGAGCAGTACTTC.

The chain recombines TRBV12-3 or TRBV12-4 with TRBJ2-5; TRBD1 agrees at 7 bases. Germline trimming cut 10 bases from V and 11 bases from J; bases unmatched to any gene: 16. The CDR3 covers 13 residues. The CDR3 region is CATTTGQHMEQYF. CDR3 bases: TGTGCCACCACTACGGGACAGCATATGGAGCAGTACTTC.

Only one count was recorded for this clonotype. The chain joins TRBV4-3 to TRBJ2-3; D possibly corresponds to TRBD1 (7 bases). V lost 0 bases, J lost 5 bases, and 15 bases lay in between. CDR1 LGHNA and CDR2 YSLEER come from the germline V gene. The CDR3 has 16 residues. The chain's CDR3 is CASSQDSSRGVDTQYF. The CDR3 nucleotides are TGCGCCAGCAGCCAAGATTCAAGCAGGGGGGTAGATACGCAGTATTTT.